Listed below are T cell receptor beta chains from one sample, sequenced in a study of blood T cell repertoires in COVID-19. Method: immunoSEQ multiplex PCR; TCRdb's copy keeps in-frame clones and lacks some. The sample contains 110,000 to 150,000 clones, 75% to 90% of which appear only once. Sequencing input: peripheral blood. These receptors all stem from a woman older than 75 with acute or convalescent COVID-19. Each CDR3 is given with its conserved first and last residue. Some rows mark clone size as missing; the rest say once, few, many or name a class of expanded clone.

v_gene: TRBV24-1
len: 13
j_gene: TRBJ2-2
abundance: NA
CDR3aa: CATSDLHGGELFF

v_gene: TRBV28
len: 17
j_gene: TRBJ1-6
abundance: NA
CDR3aa: CASSSDVRDRVNSPLHF

v_gene: TRBV19
len: 12
j_gene: TRBJ2-7
abundance: NA
CDR3aa: CASSIGPYEQYF

v_gene: TRBV28
len: 15
j_gene: TRBJ2-1
abundance: few
CDR3aa: CASSFSSRRWDEQFF

v_gene: TRBV3-1/TRBV3-2
len: 14
j_gene: TRBJ2-1
abundance: few
CDR3aa: CASMGTSGLNEQFF

v_gene: TRBV9
len: 14
j_gene: TRBJ1-5
abundance: few
CDR3aa: CAATGQGLHQPQHF

v_gene: TRBV5-6
len: 12
j_gene: TRBJ2-1
abundance: NA
CDR3aa: CASSVGGDEQFF

v_gene: TRBV7-9
len: 16
j_gene: TRBJ2-2
abundance: NA
CDR3aa: CASSFRDRDNTGELFF

v_gene: TRBV27
len: 14
j_gene: TRBJ2-3
abundance: few
CDR3aa: CATYSGRAKDTQYF

v_gene: TRBV7-2
len: 14
j_gene: TRBJ2-5
abundance: NA
CDR3aa: CASSPRGGGETQYF

v_gene: TRBV5-1
len: 14
j_gene: TRBJ1-1
abundance: NA
CDR3aa: CASSLEAGGTEAFF

v_gene: TRBV30
len: 11
j_gene: TRBJ2-1
abundance: NA
CDR3aa: CAWTSGIQQFF

v_gene: TRBV7-9
len: 15
j_gene: TRBJ1-1
abundance: NA
CDR3aa: CASSPLQGAVGEAFF

v_gene: TRBV5-1
len: 15
j_gene: TRBJ1-2
abundance: NA
CDR3aa: CASSVLPLGGYGYTF

v_gene: TRBV21-1
len: 16
j_gene: TRBJ2-7
abundance: NA
CDR3aa: CASSKMSGTRPYEQYF

v_gene: TRBV19
len: 14
j_gene: TRBJ1-2
abundance: NA
CDR3aa: CASSINRNDYGYTF

v_gene: TRBV6-2/TRBV6-3
len: 18
j_gene: TRBJ1-1
abundance: once
CDR3aa: CASSYTYPQAGKNTEAFF

v_gene: TRBV3-1/TRBV3-2
len: 14
j_gene: TRBJ2-7
abundance: NA
CDR3aa: CASSQRSSSYEQYF

v_gene: TRBV5-1
len: 13
j_gene: TRBJ2-7
abundance: NA
CDR3aa: CASSLAYSNEQYF

v_gene: TRBV29-1
len: 16
j_gene: TRBJ2-3
abundance: once
CDR3aa: CSVEGLAGAGGDTQYF

v_gene: TRBV24-1
len: 12
j_gene: TRBJ1-5
abundance: once
CDR3aa: CATRKAGQPQHF

v_gene: TRBV12-3/TRBV12-4
len: 13
j_gene: TRBJ1-2
abundance: NA
CDR3aa: CASSFGHQSGYTF

v_gene: TRBV10-3
len: 19
j_gene: TRBJ2-7
abundance: NA
CDR3aa: CAISDHGQGAEWSRYEQYF

v_gene: TRBV28
len: 15
j_gene: TRBJ1-5
abundance: NA
CDR3aa: CASSLVGGSNQPQHF

v_gene: TRBV2
len: 13
j_gene: TRBJ1-1
abundance: NA
CDR3aa: CASQTGPNTEAFF

v_gene: TRBV5-1
len: 13
j_gene: TRBJ2-7
abundance: few
CDR3aa: CASSLVGGGEQYF

v_gene: TRBV25-1
len: 15
j_gene: TRBJ2-1
abundance: NA
CDR3aa: CASSASGSSYNEQFF

v_gene: TRBV19
len: 19
j_gene: TRBJ2-4
abundance: medium-sized
CDR3aa: CASSNYIAGKSVAKNIQYF

v_gene: TRBV28
len: 15
j_gene: TRBJ1-2
abundance: NA
CDR3aa: CASSHITDRVHGYTF

v_gene: TRBV5-4
len: 16
j_gene: TRBJ1-6
abundance: NA
CDR3aa: CASSSVATYNESPLHF

v_gene: TRBV7-8
len: 16
j_gene: TRBJ2-7
abundance: once
CDR3aa: CASSLGQGRFVYEQYF

v_gene: TRBV20-1
len: 11
j_gene: TRBJ2-7
abundance: NA
CDR3aa: CSTGQTYEQYF

v_gene: TRBV28
len: 15
j_gene: TRBJ1-4
abundance: NA
CDR3aa: CASSFGRWTSEKLFF

v_gene: TRBV10-2
len: 14
j_gene: TRBJ2-5
abundance: NA
CDR3aa: CASRDTGRRETQYF

v_gene: TRBV19
len: 13
j_gene: TRBJ2-2
abundance: NA
CDR3aa: CASRPPVTGELFF

v_gene: TRBV9
len: 15
j_gene: TRBJ1-5
abundance: few
CDR3aa: CASSGGTGRGQPQHF

v_gene: TRBV6-5
len: 13
j_gene: TRBJ2-1
abundance: NA
CDR3aa: CASSYMAGAEQFF

v_gene: TRBV2
len: 13
j_gene: TRBJ1-5
abundance: NA
CDR3aa: CASHFGGNQPQHF

v_gene: TRBV7-9
len: 12
j_gene: TRBJ2-5
abundance: NA
CDR3aa: CASGRSQETQYF

v_gene: TRBV28
len: 14
j_gene: TRBJ1-3
abundance: NA
CDR3aa: CASRGTGDANTIYF

v_gene: TRBV11-2
len: 11
j_gene: TRBJ2-7
abundance: NA
CDR3aa: CASRSIYEQYF

v_gene: TRBV7-9
len: 16
j_gene: TRBJ2-1
abundance: NA
CDR3aa: CASSLIVSGGYNEQFF

v_gene: TRBV9
len: 14
j_gene: TRBJ1-6
abundance: NA
CDR3aa: CASSARQTNSPLHF

v_gene: TRBV30
len: 15
j_gene: TRBJ2-7
abundance: once
CDR3aa: CAWSVPGTGVYEQYF

v_gene: TRBV28
len: 12
j_gene: TRBJ1-1
abundance: NA
CDR3aa: CASRLLNTEAFF

v_gene: TRBV19
len: 15
j_gene: TRBJ1-2
abundance: NA
CDR3aa: CASSIRGVPNYGYTF

v_gene: TRBV5-1
len: 23
j_gene: TRBJ2-7
abundance: once
CDR3aa: CASSLTLPGRLPTSGRSSYEQYF

v_gene: TRBV28
len: 15
j_gene: TRBJ2-3
abundance: NA
CDR3aa: CASSLPSGRTDTQYF

v_gene: TRBV6-1
len: 16
j_gene: TRBJ2-7
abundance: NA
CDR3aa: CASSEAGHPLAREQYF

v_gene: TRBV7-9
len: 15
j_gene: TRBJ1-1
abundance: NA
CDR3aa: CASSRTQGLGTEAFF

v_gene: TRBV27
len: 15
j_gene: TRBJ1-2
abundance: NA
CDR3aa: CASSSPSRTGRHYTF

v_gene: TRBV7-8
len: 15
j_gene: TRBJ1-4
abundance: NA
CDR3aa: CASSPSRDRGEKLFF

v_gene: TRBV29-1
len: 13
j_gene: TRBJ1-6
abundance: NA
CDR3aa: CSARQNYNSPLHF

v_gene: TRBV6-5
len: 15
j_gene: TRBJ2-7
abundance: NA
CDR3aa: CASSYKHGGKREQYF

v_gene: TRBV6-5
len: 15
j_gene: TRBJ1-1
abundance: NA
CDR3aa: CASSTRPTGDTEAFF